What follows is one T cell receptor (beta chain) and its context. The V gene end was trimmed by 5 bases and the J gene end by 7 bases; junction bases not matched to a gene: 13. Germline values: CDR1 MNHEY, CDR2 SVGAGI. The CDR3 has 15 residues. Authors' methods: Researchers report that nucleated cell counts were estimated from reference gene primer amplification. Clones were read by immunoSEQ multiplex PCR, and TCRdb kept only the in-frame ones, dropping some. D and trimming come from the DNA, and the V and J calls and clone size come from that table. This table has about 150,000 clones, about 88% appearing once. This sample was taken from a study of blood T cell repertoires in COVID-19. Study-level background: Whether acute or convalescent, the COVID-19 samples came from the United States, Italy and Spain. The cDNA or gDNA used as material had been derived from T cells, B-cell-depleted T cells, or PBMCs.

The Seattle site enrolled patients during active infection and followed them longitudinally. The chain employs TRBV6-5 and TRBJ1-2; 7 bases agree with TRBD1. Sequencing was carried out using peripheral blood. This TCR derives from a woman in her fifties or sixties with COVID-19, enrolled during active disease. In DNA, the CDR3 is TGTGCCAGCAGTCCCCCCGGGACAGAGGCTTTTGGCTACACCTTC. Its protein product is CASSPPGTEAFGYTF.